This entry describes one T cell receptor (beta chain). This CDR3 has 14 amino acids. Germline CDR1 MRHNA, CDR2 SNTAGT. The V end was cut by 8 bases, the J end by 3 bases, with 17 bases between. This specimen belongs to a study of blood T cell dynamics during melanoma immunotherapy. Some clones are missing from TCRdb's copy, which holds only in-frame ones; the method was immunoSEQ multiplex PCR. Among approximately 4,900 clones listed, around nine tenths were seen once. Noted time point: week 3, after first cycle of checkpoint inhibitor. Response was assessed by RECIST 1.1 at 12 weeks, except two rapid progressors.

J is TRBJ2-7 and V is TRBV6-4; possibly TRBD1 for D (6 bases). Source: blood, taken from a patient treated with checkpoint blockade. The receptor was isolated from a human donor with melanoma. The CDR3: CASGQYRDNYEQYF. The CDR3 nucleotides read TGTGCCAGCGGACAATACCGGGACAACTACGAGCAGTACTTC.